This T cell receptor (beta chain) was sequenced for a study of CD8 T cells in Susac syndrome. Random hexamers were used to reverse transcribe about 0.45 to 1 ug of RNA. Coverage of TCR beta CDR3 amplification by immunoSEQ multiplex PCR extended to 54 Vbeta and 13 Jbeta. TCRdb reprocessed the immunoSEQ multiplex PCR reads via MiXCR and lists one record per CDR3 protein. Among roughly 130,000 distinct CDR3 sequences listed, 85% to 95% were seen once. The study used treatment-naive patients who had stable or active relapsing-remitting disease as multiple sclerosis controls. Negative isolation yielded the CD8+ and CD4+ T cells, while FACS enriched the TEMRA cells. This CDR3 has 15 residues. The V end lost 3 bases, the J end lost 6 bases, and 20 bases lay between the germline ends. Germline V gene sequence: CDR1 SQVTM, CDR2 ANQGSEA.

The TCR comes from a human donor with multiple sclerosis. The sequenced sample consisted of CD4+ T cells from PBMCs. The chain links TRBV29-1 to TRBJ2-5; possibly TRBD2 for D (5 bases). CDR3 amino acids: CSVESFRGPKKTQYF. The DNA for the CDR3 is TGCAGCGTTGAGTCCTTTCGGGGTCCCAAGAAGACCCAGTACTTC.